This TCR beta chain stems from a study of neoadjuvant nivolumab and ipilimumab in lung cancer. Study as a whole: Patients got nivolumab 3 mg/kg on days 1, 15 and 29; combination added ipilimumab 1 mg/kg day 1.

CDR3 length: 15 residues. J gave up 4 bases and V 5 bases, and 7 bases lay outside the gene matches. CDR1 and CDR2 (germline): MNHEY, SMNVEV (reference sequence). Study-wide findings and caveats: Higher pretherapy blood TCR richness went with higher resected-tumor richness. Only two of four nivolumab-treated tumors gained richness and clonality by surgery.

Method: immunoSEQ multiplex PCR; TCRdb's copy keeps in-frame clones and lacks some. The data hold 40,000 or so clones, with 80% to 90% observed a single time. In regard to this clone: What it binds is unknown.

V is TRBV27 and J is TRBJ2-5; 10 bases are shared with TRBD1. The receptor's source is an adult with non-small cell lung cancer. This material consisted of peripheral blood, taken before neoadjuvant nivolumab, alone or with ipilimumab. This chain's CDR3 is CASSKGQGSGETQYF. DNA of the CDR3: TGTGCCAGCAGTAAGGGACAGGGGAGTGGAGAGACCCAGTACTTC.